This TCR beta chain originates from a study of blood T cell repertoires in COVID-19 (dated by TCRdb to 2020 to 2021). Turning to the overall study: Samples covering the acute and convalescent phases of COVID-19 were provided by collaborators in the United States, Italy and Spain. Subjects who had been exposed to COVID-19, were actively infected with it, or had recovered from it provided the deeply sampled blood TCRbeta repertoires that made up the dataset. Nearly every sample came with metadata listing a de-identified subject ID, COVID-19 status, age in years and sex. Samples were obtained from the ongoing ImmuneRACE study (first 160 participants) and from over 1,000 subjects provided by 6 global collaborators. The prospective study material was composed of cDNA or gDNA derived from T cells, B-cell-depleted T cells, or PBMCs. The repertoires were released in a freely available public database intended as a resource for research on the immune response to SARS-CoV-2. Where available, HLA class I and class II types were taken from metadata supplied by the sample provider and were not determined by assay-based typing.

A second Seattle source provided samples from volunteer blood donors who had recovered from COVID-19. Collaborating institutions collected whole blood in K2EDTA tubes following their own protocols. Collaborator samples were shipped for TCRbeta analysis as frozen whole blood, isolated PBMCs, or DNA extracted from either sample type. TCRbeta CDR3 regions were amplified from genomic DNA using the immunoSEQ Assay, a bias-controlled multiplex PCR. Turning to the authors' computational methods: The number of nucleated cells in each sample was estimated by amplification of reference gene primers within the assay. To quantify the absolute abundance of each unique TCRbeta CDR3 rearrangement, sequence reads were collapsed and filtered. For each sample, productive Simpson clonality was calculated as the square root of Simpson's diversity index over productive rearrangements. Imported from immuneACCESS, the table was reduced by TCRdb to in-frame sequences with V and J called. These copies leave out some clones; in studies compared against another copy, an unresolved V gene accounts for under half, and the cause of the remainder is not known. V and J calls and clone size are as listed in that table; D and trimming were resolved from the DNA. The sample table lists more than 250,000 clones, roughly 85% of them with a count of one. About 4.9% of the sample belongs to the ten largest clones.

As for this clone: Its antigen is still unknown. The record has no base qualities; no much larger clone is one base away.

Beyond this particular receptor, the publication reports: Clinical and demographic metadata were provided uncurated, with the amount varying by source and participant.

This sequence originates from a man aged 60-69 years who had recovered from COVID-19. The sequencing input was peripheral blood.

The DNA sequence follows: TGTGCCAGCAGCTTCCCCTTGGGGGGATCGAAAGAGACCCAGTACTTC. This sequence encodes CASSFPLGGSKETQYF. The sequence joins TRBV5-4 to TRBJ2-5, and the D gene may be TRBD2, 6 bases matching. Per the germline V gene (reference sequence), SGHNT is the CDR1 and YYREEE is the CDR2. The CDR3 spans 16 residues, from the cysteine through the phenylalanine. Of the read, only the CDR3 DNA is kept; its 48 bases are in frame from base 1. V sheds 2 bases and J sheds 3 bases, leaving 17 bases between their ends.